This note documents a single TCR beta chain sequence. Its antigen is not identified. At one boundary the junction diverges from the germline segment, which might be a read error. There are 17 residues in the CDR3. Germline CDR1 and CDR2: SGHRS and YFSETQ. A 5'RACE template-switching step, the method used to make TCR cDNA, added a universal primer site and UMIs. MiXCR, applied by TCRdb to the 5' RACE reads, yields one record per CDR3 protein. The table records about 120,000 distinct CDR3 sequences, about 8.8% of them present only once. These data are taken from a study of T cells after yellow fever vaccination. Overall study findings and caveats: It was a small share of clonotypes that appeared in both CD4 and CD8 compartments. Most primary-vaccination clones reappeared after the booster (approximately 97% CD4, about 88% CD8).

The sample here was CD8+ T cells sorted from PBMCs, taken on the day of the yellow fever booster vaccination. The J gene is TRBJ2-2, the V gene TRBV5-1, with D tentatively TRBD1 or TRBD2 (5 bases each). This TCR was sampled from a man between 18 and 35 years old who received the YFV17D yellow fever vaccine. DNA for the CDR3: TGCGCCAGCAGCCCTAACCCGGGACCCGCGAACACCGGGGAGCTGATTTTT. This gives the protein CASSPNPGPANTGELIF.